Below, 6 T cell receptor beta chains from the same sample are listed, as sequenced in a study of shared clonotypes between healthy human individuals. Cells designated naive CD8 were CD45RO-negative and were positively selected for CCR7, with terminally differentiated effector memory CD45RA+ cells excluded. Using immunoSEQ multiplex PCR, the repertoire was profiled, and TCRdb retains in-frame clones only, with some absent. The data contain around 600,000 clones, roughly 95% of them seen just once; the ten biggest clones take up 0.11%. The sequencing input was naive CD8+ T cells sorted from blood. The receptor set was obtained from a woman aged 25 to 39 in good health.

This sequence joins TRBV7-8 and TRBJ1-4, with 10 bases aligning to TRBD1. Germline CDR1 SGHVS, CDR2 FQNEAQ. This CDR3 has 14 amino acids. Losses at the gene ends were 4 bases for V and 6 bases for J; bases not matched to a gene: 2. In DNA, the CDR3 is TGTGCCAGCAGCTCGGGACAGGGGTATGAAAAACTGTTTTTT. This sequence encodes CASSSGQGYEKLFF.

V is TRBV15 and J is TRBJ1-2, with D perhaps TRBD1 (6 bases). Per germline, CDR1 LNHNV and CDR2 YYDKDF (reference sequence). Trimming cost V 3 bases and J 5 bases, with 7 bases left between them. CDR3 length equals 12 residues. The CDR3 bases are TGTGCCACCAGCAGCCAGGGGTATGGCTACACCTTC. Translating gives CATSSQGYGYTF.

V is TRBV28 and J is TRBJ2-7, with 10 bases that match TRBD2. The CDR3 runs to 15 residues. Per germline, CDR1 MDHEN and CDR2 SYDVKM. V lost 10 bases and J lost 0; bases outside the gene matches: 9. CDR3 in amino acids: CAIRRGLASSYEQYF. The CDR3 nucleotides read TGTGCCATACGGCGGGGACTAGCGTCCTCCTACGAGCAGTACTTC.

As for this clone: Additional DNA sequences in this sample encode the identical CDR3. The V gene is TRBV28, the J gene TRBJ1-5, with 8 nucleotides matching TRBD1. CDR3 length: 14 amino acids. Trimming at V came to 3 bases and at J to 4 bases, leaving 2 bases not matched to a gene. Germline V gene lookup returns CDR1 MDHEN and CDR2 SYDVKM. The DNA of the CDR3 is TGTGCCAGCAGTTTGAGACAGGGGAATCAGCCCCAGCATTTT. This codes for CASSLRQGNQPQHF.

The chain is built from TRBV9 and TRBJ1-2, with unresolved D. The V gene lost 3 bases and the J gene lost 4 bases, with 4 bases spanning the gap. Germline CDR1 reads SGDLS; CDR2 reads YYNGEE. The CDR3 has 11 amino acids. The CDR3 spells CASSGTYGYTF. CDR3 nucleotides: TGTGCCAGCAGCGGTACCTATGGCTACACCTTC.

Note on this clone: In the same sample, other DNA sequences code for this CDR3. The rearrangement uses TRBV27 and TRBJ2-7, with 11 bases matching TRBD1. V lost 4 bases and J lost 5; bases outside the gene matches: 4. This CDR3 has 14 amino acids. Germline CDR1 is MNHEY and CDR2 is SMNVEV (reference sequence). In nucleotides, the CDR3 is TGTGCCAGCAGTTCAGGGACAGGGGGTAACGAGCAGTACTTC. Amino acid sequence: CASSSGTGGNEQYF.